These 19 T cell receptor beta chains came from one sample sequenced in a study of beta chain features in type 1 diabetes. cDNA synthesis used the whole RNA isolate, giving expressed TCRB sequences. Only in-frame clones appear in the TCRdb table, and some are missing; sequencing was by immunoSEQ multiplex PCR. The table has 550,000 to 850,000 clones, roughly 13% seen once. Their recognized antigens are unknown. General observations from the study: Significant though moderate, a shortening of TCRB CDR3s appeared in all four CD4+ subsets of Type 1 diabetes patients.

Sequenced sample: naive CD4+ T cells from blood. These receptors were obtained from a man between 18 and 35 years old with type 1 diabetes.

Only one count was recorded for this clone. CDR3 region: CATSRVGGHIQETQYF. CDR3 sequence (DNA): TGTGCCACCAGCAGAGTGGGGGGGCACATCCAAGAGACCCAGTACTTC. V is TRBV15 and J is TRBJ2-5, with TRBD2 as a possible D gene (7 bases). The CDR3 runs 16 residues. Trimming took off 1 base at V and 1 base at J, with 13 bases between the two ends. Germline loops: CDR1 LNHNV, CDR2 YYDKDF (reference sequence). Together with reference TRBV15 and TRBJ2-5, the CDR3 gives the full variable domain: DAMVIQNPRYQVTQFGKPVTLSCSQTLNHNVMYWYQQKSSQAPKLLFHYYDKDFNNEADTPDNFQSRRPNTSFCFLDIRSPGLGDTAMYLCATSRVGGHIQETQYFGPGTRLLVL.

This clone has a handful of counts. The chain employs TRBV21-1 and TRBJ2-5; the DNA was not used to check the table's D call, TRBD1. TRBV21-1 is recorded as a pseudogene. This CDR3 is built from 15 residues. The CDR3 DNA reads as TGTGCCAGCAGCAAAGCGGGACAGGGAAGAGAGACCCAGTACTTC. Amino acids: CASSKAGQGRETQYF.

The sample holds a few counts of this clone. V is TRBV5-1 and J is TRBJ2-7; TRBD2 aligns across 12 bases. The V gene's germline CDR1 is SGHRS and CDR2 YFSETQ. V shed 3 bases and J 5 bases; nucleotides not matched to a gene: 12. This CDR3 region has 17 residues. Here the CDR3 DNA reads TGCGCCAGCAGCTCATTACTAGCGGGGGGCCCCCAGAACGAGCAGTACTTC. Protein: CASSSLLAGGPQNEQYF.

This clone has more than one count but fewer than ten. The chain has TRBV30 and TRBJ2-1, with 10 bases aligning to TRBD2. This CDR3 is 14 amino acids long. Germline CDR1 GTSNPN, CDR2 SVGIG (reference sequence). The V gene end was trimmed by 3 bases and the J gene end by 4 bases; junction bases not matched to a gene: 3. CDR3 protein: CAWRLAGSYNEQFF. CDR3 in DNA: TGTGCCTGGAGACTAGCGGGGAGTTACAATGAGCAGTTCTTC.

A few counts support this clone. This chain connects TRBV29-1 to TRBJ2-3; 7 bases line up with TRBD2. V gave up 2 bases and J gave up 1 base; unmatched junction bases: 3. The CDR3 has 14 amino acids. The germline CDR1 and CDR2 sequences are SQVTM and ANQGSEA. This chain's CDR3 is CSVERGGGTDTQYF. CDR3 nucleotide sequence: TGCAGCGTTGAACGGGGAGGGGGCACAGATACGCAGTATTTT.

This clone has a handful of counts. The chain recombines TRBV6-1 with TRBJ1-5; tentatively, D is TRBD1 (6 bases). CDR1 is MNHNS, CDR2 SASEGT, per germline. Between the trimmed V and J ends, which lost 2 bases and 0 bases, there was a span of 11 bases. The CDR3 runs 16 residues. In DNA, the CDR3 is TGTGCCAGCAGTGAAAAAAGGACAGTTAGCAATCAGCCCCAGCATTTT. Residues: CASSEKRTVSNQPQHF.

This clone has only a few counts. This sequence joins TRBV29-1 and TRBJ1-1, with D unresolved. Looked up from germline, CDR1 is SQVTM and CDR2 is ANQGSEA. This CDR3 region has 14 residues. V lost 7 bases, J lost 1 base, and 16 bases lay in between. The CDR3 here is CSALPFEGNTEAFF. The CDR3 nucleotides read TGCAGCGCCCTACCGTTTGAGGGGAACACTGAAGCTTTCTTT. Full variable domain (outside the CDR3, taken from reference TRBV29-1 and TRBJ1-1): SAVISQKPSRDICQRGTSLTIQCQVDSQVTMMFWYRQQPGQSLTLIATANQGSEATYESGFVIDKFPISRPNLTFSTLTVSNMSPEDSSIYLCSALPFEGNTEAFFGQGTRLTVV.

In this sample, this clone turned up a few times. V and J are TRBV6-6 and TRBJ1-6; 7 positions match TRBD1. The CDR3 extends over 15 amino acids. The ends lost 2 bases at V and 7 bases at J; junction bases unmatched: 5. CDR1 is MNHNY, CDR2 SVGAGI, per germline (reference sequence). This CDR3 is CASSYIGTANSPLHF. The CDR3 DNA sequence: TGTGCCAGCAGTTACATTGGGACAGCGAATTCACCCCTCCACTTT.

This clone was counted a few times. This chain connects TRBV9 to TRBJ1-6; the D is unclear. The ends were cut back, 3 bases at V and 5 bases at J, with 12 bases in the middle. There are 15 residues in the CDR3. CDR1 is SGDLS, CDR2 YYNGEE, per germline. The CDR3 DNA reads as TGTGCCAGCAGCGCCGGGCCCCTGGATAATTCACCCCTCCACTTT. Its translation: CASSAGPLDNSPLHF. Full variable domain (missing parts from reference TRBV9 and TRBJ1-6): DSGVTQTPKHLITATGQRVTLRCSPRSGDLSVYWYQQSLDQGLQFLIQYYNGEERAKGNILERFSAQQFPDLHSELNLSSLELGDSALYFCASSAGPLDNSPLHFGNGTRLTVT.

This clone was counted between two and nine times. This chain uses TRBV7-9 with TRBJ2-7; TRBD1 matches 8 bases. Germline CDR1 SEHNR, CDR2 FQNEAQ (reference sequence). After removal of 7 bases from V and 5 bases from J, the junction contained 10 bases not matched to a gene. CDR3 length equals 14 residues. The CDR3 bases are TGTGCCAGCACCGACAGGGGTGGACGGGACGAGCAGTACTTC. It specifies CASTDRGGRDEQYF.

The chain links TRBV19 to TRBJ2-2; no clear D. The CDR3 is 13 amino acids. From germline, CDR1 is LNHDA and CDR2 SQIVND (reference sequence). Trimming stripped 5 bases from V and 3 bases from J, with 7 bases between. The CDR3 protein is CASSEQHTGELFF. DNA for the CDR3: TGTGCCAGTAGTGAACAGCACACCGGGGAGCTGTTTTTT.

This clone has more than one count but fewer than ten. The chain employs TRBV1 and TRBJ2-5; the table's D call TRBD2 went unverified against the DNA. TRBV1 is a known pseudogene. The CDR3 is made up of 16 amino acids. Here the CDR3 DNA reads TGCACCAGCAGCCAAGGATATTTACTAGCCCAAGAGACCCAGTACTTC. It is translated as CTSSQGYLLAQETQYF.

J is TRBJ1-2 and V is TRBV7-2; D is ambiguous. CDR1 is SGHTA, CDR2 FQGNSA, per germline. The CDR3 totals 15 residues. V gave up 1 base and J gave up 1 base, with 10 bases separating them. CDR3 coding DNA: TGTGCCAGCAGCTTAGGTCCAAATAATAACTATGGCTACACCTTC. Translated: CASSLGPNNNYGYTF.

The chain's CDR3 is CASRGQGRTDTQYF. The DNA for the CDR3 is TGTGCCAGCAGGGGACAGGGGAGAACAGATACGCAGTATTTT. The chain uses TRBV6-5 and TRBJ2-3; 10 bases line up with TRBD1. The trim removed 6 bases at V and 3 bases at J, leaving 3 bases unmatched. The CDR3 consists of 14 residues. The germline V gene has CDR1 MNHEY and CDR2 SVGAGI.

This clone appeared a few times. This rearrangement joins TRBV19 to TRBJ1-2; 8 bases fit TRBD1. Losses at the gene ends were 3 bases for V and 3 bases for J; bases not matched to a gene: 0. The CDR3 loop spans 13 amino acids. CDR1 is LNHDA, CDR2 SQIVND, per germline (reference sequence). As DNA, the CDR3 is TGTGCCAGTAGTATGGGACAGGACTATGGCTACACCTTC. It translates to CASSMGQDYGYTF. Full variable domain (remainder filled in from reference TRBV19 and TRBJ1-2): DGGITQSPKYLFRKEGQNVTLSCEQNLNHDAMYWYRQDPGQGLRLIYYSQIVNDFQKGDIAEGYSVSREKKESFPLTVTSAQKNPTAFYLCASSMGQDYGYTFGSGTRLTVV.

The rearrangement links TRBV6-1 to TRBJ2-3; possibly TRBD2 for D (6 bases). V was clipped by 7 bases and J by 6 bases, with 11 bases between them. This CDR3 region has 12 residues. CDR1 is MNHNS and CDR2 is SASEGT in the germline V gene. The CDR3 loop is CASTPGGDTQYF. The CDR3 coding sequence is TGTGCCAGCACCCCTGGGGGGGATACGCAGTATTTT.

This clone has only a few counts. V is TRBV30 and J is TRBJ1-1; D may be TRBD1 (5 bases). CDR3 length: 12 residues. V lost 8 bases and J lost 7, with 17 bases in between. Germline V CDR1 and CDR2: GTSNPN, SVGIG (reference sequence). The CDR3 is CAQTGQEIEAFF. For the CDR3, the DNA is TGTGCCCAAACGGGGCAGGAGATTGAAGCTTTCTTT.

There are a few counts of this clone. The V call is TRBV10-3, the J call TRBJ2-7; 7 bases are a match to TRBD1. The V gene end was trimmed by 6 bases and the J gene end by 5 bases; junction bases not matched to a gene: 10. The CDR3 sequence is 14 residues long. CDR1 ENHRY and CDR2 SYGVKD come from the germline V gene. CDR3 nucleotide sequence: TGTGCCATCAGATCCGACAGGGTGGGAGACGAGCAGTACTTC. The encoded protein is CAIRSDRVGDEQYF.

The chain is built from TRBV19 and TRBJ2-6; maybe TRBD1 (7 bases). The V end was cut by 3 bases, the J end by 1 base, with 10 bases between. From germline, CDR1 is LNHDA and CDR2 SQIVND (reference sequence). The CDR3 extends over 16 amino acids. Written as DNA, the CDR3 is TGTGCCAGTAGTATCCCAGGGGGGTCTGGGGCCAACGTCCTGACTTTC. Protein product: CASSIPGGSGANVLTF.